The 8 T cell receptor beta chains in this list originate from one sample, sequenced in a study of OX40 agonist ivuxolimab in advanced cancers. Clones were read by immunoSEQ multiplex PCR, and TCRdb kept only the in-frame ones, dropping some. The sample comprises about 73,000 clones, about nine tenths of which are singletons, and under 0.6% rests with the top ten. The source was CD4+ or CD8+ T cells sorted from blood, collected in a trial of the OX40 agonist ivuxolimab. These receptors all stem from an adult with an advanced solid tumor such as melanoma, head and neck, liver or kidney cancer.

V is TRBV2 and J is TRBJ1-5, with no clear D. V was clipped by 6 bases and J by 0 bases, with 9 bases between them. Per the germline V gene, CDR1 is SNHLY and CDR2 is FYNNEI. This CDR3 region has 14 residues. CDR3 in DNA: TGTGCCAGCAGAGGCGACGGTAGCAATCAGCCCCAGCATTTT. Translation gives CASRGDGSNQPQHF.

The CDR3 nucleotides read TGTGCCACCAGCAGAGAGGGGTACACTGAAGCTTTCTTT. It yields the protein CATSREGYTEAFF. The chain uses TRBV15 and TRBJ1-1; D unclear. The CDR3 consists of 13 residues. V was cut by 0 bases and J by 3 bases, with 5 bases left in between. Germline CDR1 LNHNV, CDR2 YYDKDF (reference sequence).

This rearrangement joins TRBV11-2 to TRBJ2-1; D is perhaps TRBD2 (6 bases). Trimming shortened V by 5 bases and J by 2 bases, and 22 bases separated the two germline ends. The V gene's germline CDR1 is SGHAT and CDR2 FQNNGV. The CDR3 is made up of 18 amino acids. The CDR3 coding sequence is TGTGCCAGCAGCGCACGCCCAGCCGGGACTCCTACCTACAATGAGCAGTTCTTC. Amino acid sequence: CASSARPAGTPTYNEQFF.

This chain joins TRBV7-8 and TRBJ2-1, with D perhaps TRBD2 (6 bases). The CDR3 loop spans 15 amino acids. Trimming shortened V by 7 bases and J by 1 base, and 14 bases separated the two germline ends. In germline, CDR1 is SGHVS, CDR2 FQNEAQ. Here the CDR3 reads CASTPRERSYNEQFF. For the CDR3, the DNA is TGTGCCAGCACCCCCCGGGAGCGATCCTACAATGAGCAGTTCTTC.

The rearrangement uses TRBV29-1 and TRBJ2-7; unclear D gene. This CDR3 has 13 residues. The V end lost 5 bases, the J end lost 0 bases, and 11 bases lay between the germline ends. Germline CDR1 and CDR2: SQVTM and ANQGSEA. The CDR3 bases are TGCAGCGTTACCCCTCAGTCCTCCTACGAGCAGTACTTC. Protein sequence: CSVTPQSSYEQYF.

The chain links TRBV27 to TRBJ2-1, with D perhaps matching TRBD1 (5 bases). Trimming removed 3 bases at V and 9 bases at J, with 15 bases between. Germline V gene lookup returns CDR1 MNHEY and CDR2 SMNVEV (reference sequence). The length of the CDR3 is 14 residues. CDR3: CASSFDPTVAEQFF. In DNA form, the CDR3 reads TGTGCCAGCAGTTTTGACCCGACAGTCGCTGAGCAGTTCTTC.

This clone turned up a few times. This chain connects TRBV28 to TRBJ1-1; unclear D gene. The V gene's germline CDR1 is MDHEN and CDR2 SYDVKM. The V and J ends lost 6 bases and 6 bases respectively, with 8 bases between them. The CDR3 sequence is 11 residues long. The chain's CDR3 is CASSLGAEAFF. The CDR3 DNA is TGTGCCAGCAGCCTCGGAGCTGAAGCTTTCTTT.

V gene TRBV27 combines with J gene TRBJ1-4; no reliable D call. This CDR3 has 14 amino acids. Germline V gives CDR1 MNHEY, CDR2 SMNVEV (reference sequence). V shed 4 bases and J shed 9 bases, with 15 bases lying between them. The CDR3 DNA is TGTGCCAGCAGTTCCCAATCTCCCAGGCAAAAACTGTTTTTT. Its translation: CASSSQSPRQKLFF.